The rows below give T cell receptor beta chains drawn from one sample of a study of control samples from healthy donors and cancer patients. Libraries were prepared by immunoSEQ multiplex PCR; TCRdb keeps only in-frame clonotypes and omits some of them. The sample shows 73,000 or so clones, approximately 84% of them seen only once. Sequencing used blood. These TCRs come from a woman in her 50s in good health. Each CDR3 is given with its conserved first and last residue. D genes are given only for firm matches. The listing skips clone size in some rows; elsewhere it reads once, few, many or a size class.

j_call: TRBJ1-5
clone_size: .
d_call: .
v_call: TRBV2
cdr3_nt: TGTGCCAGCATTGCGGACAGTCCTAATCAGCCCCAGCATTTT
cdr3_aa: CASIADSPNQPQHF

j_call: TRBJ1-5
clone_size: .
d_call: .
v_call: TRBV9
cdr3_nt: TGTGCCAGCAGCCGGGACCACGACCATCAGCCCCAGCATTTT
cdr3_aa: CASSRDHDHQPQHF

j_call: TRBJ2-3
clone_size: few
d_call: .
v_call: TRBV11-3
cdr3_nt: TGTGCCAGCAGCTTATGGCAGGGCGCAGATACGCAGTATTTT
cdr3_aa: CASSLWQGADTQYF

j_call: TRBJ2-1
clone_size: .
d_call: TRBD2
v_call: TRBV19
cdr3_nt: TGTGCCAGTTCACTAGCGGGAGGACTCCCCAATGAGCAGTTCTTC
cdr3_aa: CASSLAGGLPNEQFF

j_call: TRBJ1-1
clone_size: .
d_call: .
v_call: TRBV18
cdr3_nt: TGTGCCAGCTCACCAGGTCGGGACACTGAAGCTTTCTTT
cdr3_aa: CASSPGRDTEAFF

j_call: TRBJ2-1
clone_size: .
d_call: .
v_call: TRBV19
cdr3_nt: TGTGCCAGTAGTATAGTGAAGGGAGGCAATGAGCAGTTCTTC
cdr3_aa: CASSIVKGGNEQFF

j_call: TRBJ1-6
clone_size: .
d_call: .
v_call: TRBV18
cdr3_nt: TGTGCCAGCTCACCATCGCAGGGACCCCTCCACTTT
cdr3_aa: CASSPSQGPLHF

j_call: TRBJ1-4
clone_size: .
d_call: .
v_call: TRBV28
cdr3_nt: TGTGCCAGCAGGGAGTACAGGGAAAATAATGAAAAACTGTTTTTT
cdr3_aa: CASREYRENNEKLFF

j_call: TRBJ1-5
clone_size: .
d_call: .
v_call: TRBV5-5
cdr3_nt: TGTGCCAGCAGCTCGACCGCCGACAGGTACAATCAGCCCCAGCATTTT
cdr3_aa: CASSSTADRYNQPQHF

j_call: TRBJ2-1
clone_size: .
d_call: .
v_call: TRBV27
cdr3_nt: TGTGCCAGCAGTTACCCGGGTGCTGAGCAGTTCTTC
cdr3_aa: CASSYPGAEQFF

j_call: TRBJ2-2
clone_size: .
d_call: .
v_call: TRBV5-1
cdr3_nt: TGCGCCAGCAGCTTGGTAGCCCCGAGGGAGGCCGGGGAGCTGTTTTTT
cdr3_aa: CASSLVAPREAGELFF

j_call: TRBJ1-6
clone_size: .
d_call: TRBD1
v_call: TRBV9
cdr3_nt: TGTGCCAGCAGCCCGCAACAGGGGTCACCCCTCCACTTT
cdr3_aa: CASSPQQGSPLHF

j_call: TRBJ2-1
clone_size: .
d_call: TRBD2
v_call: TRBV5-5
cdr3_nt: TGTGCCAGCAGCTTGGGGGGACTAGTCCTCAATGAGCAGTTCTTC
cdr3_aa: CASSLGGLVLNEQFF

j_call: TRBJ1-2
clone_size: .
d_call: .
v_call: TRBV6-1
cdr3_nt: TGTGCCAGCAGTGAATCCAGTTCGCACGGCTACACCTTC
cdr3_aa: CASSESSSHGYTF

j_call: TRBJ2-1
clone_size: .
d_call: .
v_call: TRBV20-1
cdr3_nt: TGCAGTGCTTCGGACAATGAGCAGTTCTTC
cdr3_aa: CSASDNEQFF

j_call: TRBJ2-1
clone_size: .
d_call: .
v_call: TRBV27
cdr3_nt: TGTGCCAGCAGTGCTGAATCGCGCCCCTACAATGAGCAGTTCTTC
cdr3_aa: CASSAESRPYNEQFF

j_call: TRBJ1-1
clone_size: .
d_call: .
v_call: TRBV6-1
cdr3_nt: TGTGCCAGCAGTGAAGCGGAGAACACTGAAGCTTTCTTT
cdr3_aa: CASSEAENTEAFF

j_call: TRBJ2-3
clone_size: .
d_call: .
v_call: TRBV27
cdr3_nt: TGTGCCAGCAGTGATAGCGCTCAGGACACAGATACGCAGTATTTT
cdr3_aa: CASSDSAQDTDTQYF

j_call: TRBJ1-5
clone_size: .
d_call: TRBD1
v_call: TRBV19
cdr3_nt: TGTGCCAGTAGTATAGACGGGGGACAGGGTGTCTTCGGCAATCAGCCCCAGCATTTT
cdr3_aa: CASSIDGGQGVFGNQPQHF

j_call: TRBJ1-2
clone_size: few
d_call: TRBD1
v_call: TRBV19
cdr3_nt: TGTGCCAGTAGTGACAGGGGGCGAGGCATTGGGGATGGCTACACCTTC
cdr3_aa: CASSDRGRGIGDGYTF

j_call: TRBJ1-2
clone_size: .
d_call: .
v_call: TRBV14
cdr3_nt: TGTGCCAGCAGCCTTCTGGGACACCTAGCTAACTATGGCTACACCTTC
cdr3_aa: CASSLLGHLANYGYTF

j_call: TRBJ2-4
clone_size: .
d_call: TRBD1
v_call: TRBV18
cdr3_nt: TGTGCCAGCTCAGCTACCGGGACAGGGTCCCCAAACATTCAGTACTTC
cdr3_aa: CASSATGTGSPNIQYF